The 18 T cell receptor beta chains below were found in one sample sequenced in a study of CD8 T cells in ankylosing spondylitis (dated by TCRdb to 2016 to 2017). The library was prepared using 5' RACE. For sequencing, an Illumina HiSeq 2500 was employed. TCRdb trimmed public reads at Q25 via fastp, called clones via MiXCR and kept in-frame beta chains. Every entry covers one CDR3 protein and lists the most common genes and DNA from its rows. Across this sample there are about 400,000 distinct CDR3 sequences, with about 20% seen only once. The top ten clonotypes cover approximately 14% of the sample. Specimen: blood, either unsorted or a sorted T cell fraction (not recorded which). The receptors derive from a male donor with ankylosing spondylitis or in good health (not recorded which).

The CDR3 protein is CSVELKTGLLTGELFF. For the CDR3, the DNA is TGCAGCGTCGAGCTAAAGACAGGGTTATTGACCGGGGAGCTGTTTTTT. This chain uses TRBV29-1 with TRBJ2-2; TRBD1 agrees at 7 bases. The germline V gene encodes CDR1 SQVTM and CDR2 ANQGSEA. The CDR3 totals 16 residues. Trimming took 6 bases from V and 5 from J; bases not matched to a gene: 15.

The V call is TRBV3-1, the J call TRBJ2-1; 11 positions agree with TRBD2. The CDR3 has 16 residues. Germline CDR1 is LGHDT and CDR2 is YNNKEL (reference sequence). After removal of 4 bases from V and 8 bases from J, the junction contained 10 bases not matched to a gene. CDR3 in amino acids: CASSPRLAGLRDEQFF. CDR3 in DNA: TGTGCCAGCAGCCCCCGACTAGCGGGGCTCCGGGATGAGCAGTTCTTC.

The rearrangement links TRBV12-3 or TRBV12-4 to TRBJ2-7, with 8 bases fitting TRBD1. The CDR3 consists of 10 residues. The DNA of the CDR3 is TGTGCCAGCAGTTTAACAGGGGGACAAGTC. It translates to CASSLTGGQV.

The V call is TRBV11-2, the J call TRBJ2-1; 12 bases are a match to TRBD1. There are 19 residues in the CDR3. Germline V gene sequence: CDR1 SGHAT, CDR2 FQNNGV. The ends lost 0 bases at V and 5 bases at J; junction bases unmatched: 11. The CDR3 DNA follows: TGTGCCAGCAGCTTAGATTGGGGGACAGGGGGCCGAGGAAACAATGAGCAGTTCTTC. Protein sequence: CASSLDWGTGGRGNNEQFF.

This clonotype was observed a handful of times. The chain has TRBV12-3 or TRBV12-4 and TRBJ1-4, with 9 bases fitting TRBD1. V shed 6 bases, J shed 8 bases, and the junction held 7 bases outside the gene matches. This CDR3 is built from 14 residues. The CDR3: CASRARDREEKLFF. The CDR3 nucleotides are TGTGCCAGCAGGGCTCGGGACAGGGAAGAAAAACTGTTTTTT.

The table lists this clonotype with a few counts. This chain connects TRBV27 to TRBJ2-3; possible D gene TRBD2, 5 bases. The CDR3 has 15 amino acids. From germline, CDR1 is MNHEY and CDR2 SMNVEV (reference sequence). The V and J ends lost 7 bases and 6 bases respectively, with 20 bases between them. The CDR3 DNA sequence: TGTGCCAGCAACGGCCCAGTGGGGAGCTCGGATACGCAGTATTTT. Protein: CASNGPVGSSDTQYF.

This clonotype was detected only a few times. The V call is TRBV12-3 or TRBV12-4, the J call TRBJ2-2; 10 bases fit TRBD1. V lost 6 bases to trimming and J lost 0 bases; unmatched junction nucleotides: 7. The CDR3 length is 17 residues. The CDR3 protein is CASSRPGQGTNTGELFF. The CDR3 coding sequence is TGTGCCAGCAGCCGCCCGGGACAGGGGACGAACACCGGGGAGCTGTTTTTT.

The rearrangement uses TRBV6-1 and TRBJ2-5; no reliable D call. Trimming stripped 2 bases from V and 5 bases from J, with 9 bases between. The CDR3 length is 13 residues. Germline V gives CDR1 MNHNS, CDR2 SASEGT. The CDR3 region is CASSELGEETQYF. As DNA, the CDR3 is TGTGCCAGCAGTGAACTTGGAGAGGAGACCCAGTACTTC.

The chain's CDR3 is CASSYRTGGWDTQYF. Here the CDR3 DNA reads TGTGCCAGCAGTTACCGAACGGGGGGGTGGGATACGCAGTATTTT. V and J are TRBV6-5 and TRBJ2-3; the match to TRBD2 covers 8 bases. Per the germline V gene, CDR1 is MNHEY and CDR2 is SVGAGI. J gave up 6 bases and V 2 bases, and 7 bases lay outside the gene matches. The CDR3 runs 15 residues.

In DNA form, the CDR3 reads TGTGCCAGCAGTTCATCATCCGCTATCTACACAGATACGCAGTATTTT. Protein: CASSSSSAIYTDTQYF. The chain combines TRBV12-3 or TRBV12-4 with TRBJ2-3; D is uncertain. The CDR3 sequence is 16 residues long. V was cut by 4 bases and J by 2 bases, with 16 bases left in between.

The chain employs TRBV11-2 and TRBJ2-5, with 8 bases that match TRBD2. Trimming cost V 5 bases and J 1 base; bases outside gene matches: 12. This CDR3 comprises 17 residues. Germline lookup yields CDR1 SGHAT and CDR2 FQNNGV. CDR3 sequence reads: CASSPGIVAGGQETQYF. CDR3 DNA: TGTGCCAGCAGCCCAGGCATCGTTGCGGGGGGCCAAGAGACCCAGTACTTC.

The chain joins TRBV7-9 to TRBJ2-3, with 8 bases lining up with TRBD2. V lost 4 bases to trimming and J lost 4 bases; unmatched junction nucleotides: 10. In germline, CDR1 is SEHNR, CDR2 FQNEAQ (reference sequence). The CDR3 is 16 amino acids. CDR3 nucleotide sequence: TGTGCCAGCAGCTCGTCGGGGGGGCGAGTGGCAGATACGCAGTATTTT. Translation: CASSSSGGRVADTQYF.

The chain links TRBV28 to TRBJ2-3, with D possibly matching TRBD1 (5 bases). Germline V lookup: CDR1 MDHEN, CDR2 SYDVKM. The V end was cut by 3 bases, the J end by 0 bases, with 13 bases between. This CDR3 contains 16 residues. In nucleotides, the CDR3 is TGTGCCAGCAGTTTCGCGACAGTTTCTAGCACAGATACGCAGTATTTT. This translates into CASSFATVSSTDTQYF.

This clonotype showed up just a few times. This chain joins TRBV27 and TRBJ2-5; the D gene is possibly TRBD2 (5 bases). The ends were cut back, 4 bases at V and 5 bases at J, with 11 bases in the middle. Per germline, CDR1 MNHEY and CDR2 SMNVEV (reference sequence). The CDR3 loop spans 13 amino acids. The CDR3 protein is CASSSLGEETQYF. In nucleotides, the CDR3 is TGTGCCAGCAGTTCCCTCGGGGAGGAGACCCAGTACTTC.

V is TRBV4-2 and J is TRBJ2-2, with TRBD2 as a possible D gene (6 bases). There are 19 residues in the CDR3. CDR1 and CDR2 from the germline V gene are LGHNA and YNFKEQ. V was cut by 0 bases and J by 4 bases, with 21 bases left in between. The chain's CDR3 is CASSQDNGPGGASTGELFF. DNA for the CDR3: TGTGCCAGCAGCCAAGATAACGGACCCGGCGGGGCCTCCACCGGGGAGCTGTTTTTT.

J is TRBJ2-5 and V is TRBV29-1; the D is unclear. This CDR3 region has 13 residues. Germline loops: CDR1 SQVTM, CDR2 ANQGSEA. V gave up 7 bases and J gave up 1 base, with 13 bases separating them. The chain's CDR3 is CSGLPGPQETQYF. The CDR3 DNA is TGCAGCGGTTTACCGGGCCCCCAAGAGACCCAGTACTTC.

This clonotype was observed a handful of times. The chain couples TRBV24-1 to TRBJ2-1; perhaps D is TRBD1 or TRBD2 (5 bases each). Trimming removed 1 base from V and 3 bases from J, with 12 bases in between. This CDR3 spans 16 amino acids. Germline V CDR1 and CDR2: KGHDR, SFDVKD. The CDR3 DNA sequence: TGTGCCACCAGTGATTTAGGCGGTGGGGGCTACAATGAGCAGTTCTTC. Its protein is CATSDLGGGGYNEQFF.

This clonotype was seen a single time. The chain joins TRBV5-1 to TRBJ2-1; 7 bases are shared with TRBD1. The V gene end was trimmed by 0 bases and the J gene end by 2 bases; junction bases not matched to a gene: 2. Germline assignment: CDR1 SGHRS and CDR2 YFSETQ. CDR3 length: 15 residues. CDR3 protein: CASSLATGAYNEQFF. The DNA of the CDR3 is TGCGCCAGCAGCTTGGCTACAGGGGCCTACAATGAGCAGTTCTTC.